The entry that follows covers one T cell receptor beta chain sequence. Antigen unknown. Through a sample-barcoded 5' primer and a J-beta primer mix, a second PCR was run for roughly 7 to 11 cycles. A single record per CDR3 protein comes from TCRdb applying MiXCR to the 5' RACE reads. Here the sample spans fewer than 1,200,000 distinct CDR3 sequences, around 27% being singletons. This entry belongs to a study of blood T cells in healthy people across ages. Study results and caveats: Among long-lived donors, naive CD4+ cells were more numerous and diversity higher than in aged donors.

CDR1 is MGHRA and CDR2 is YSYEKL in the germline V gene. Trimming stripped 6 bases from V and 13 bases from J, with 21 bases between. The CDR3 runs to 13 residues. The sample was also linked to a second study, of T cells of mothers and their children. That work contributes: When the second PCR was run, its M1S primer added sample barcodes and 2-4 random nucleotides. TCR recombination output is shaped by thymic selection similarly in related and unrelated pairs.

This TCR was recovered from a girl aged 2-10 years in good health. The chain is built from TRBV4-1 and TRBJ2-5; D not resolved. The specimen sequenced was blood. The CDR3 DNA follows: TGCGCCAGCAGTCAGGCTACGGAAAGCGAGAGGTACTTC. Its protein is CASSQATESERYF.